The 2 T cell receptor beta chains presented below share a single source sample, sequenced in a study of blood T cell repertoires in COVID-19. Data came from immunoSEQ multiplex PCR; TCRdb stores just in-frame clones and leaves some out. The sample includes 300,000 or so clones, around 89% of them seen just once. What was sequenced was peripheral blood. Source of these receptors: a middle-aged woman with acute or convalescent COVID-19.

This sequence joins TRBV24-1 and TRBJ1-2; D gene uncertain. The CDR3 sequence is 15 residues long. The germline V gene has CDR1 KGHDR and CDR2 SFDVKD. The V and J ends lost 2 bases and 0 bases respectively, with 9 bases between them. CDR3 in amino acids: CATSDSTEPNYGYTF. CDR3 sequence (DNA): TGTGCCACCAGTGATTCAACAGAGCCTAACTATGGCTACACCTTC.

The rearrangement links TRBV15 to TRBJ1-5; tentatively, D is TRBD1 (6 bases). Looked up from germline, CDR1 is LNHNV and CDR2 is YYDKDF (reference sequence). V lost 0 bases and J lost 6, with 12 bases in between. This CDR3 has 15 amino acids. CDR3 in DNA: TGTGCCACCAGCAGAGACAGGGGATCGTTTCAGCCCCAGCATTTT. It codes for CATSRDRGSFQPQHF.